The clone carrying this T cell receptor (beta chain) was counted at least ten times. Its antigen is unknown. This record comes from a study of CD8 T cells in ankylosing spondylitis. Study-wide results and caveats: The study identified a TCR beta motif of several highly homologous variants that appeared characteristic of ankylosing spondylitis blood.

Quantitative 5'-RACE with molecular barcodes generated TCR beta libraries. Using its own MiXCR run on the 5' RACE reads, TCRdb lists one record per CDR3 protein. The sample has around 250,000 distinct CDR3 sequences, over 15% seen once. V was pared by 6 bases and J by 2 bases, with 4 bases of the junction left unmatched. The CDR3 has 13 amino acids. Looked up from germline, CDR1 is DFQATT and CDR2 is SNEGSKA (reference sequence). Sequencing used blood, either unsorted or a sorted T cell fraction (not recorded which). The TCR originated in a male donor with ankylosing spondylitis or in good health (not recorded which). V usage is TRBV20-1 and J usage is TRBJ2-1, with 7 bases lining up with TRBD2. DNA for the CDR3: TGCAGTGCGGGGGAGGGTCCCTACAATGAGCAGTTCTTC. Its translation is CSAGEGPYNEQFF.